This T cell receptor beta chain appears in the sequencing data of a study of blood T cell repertoires in COVID-19. Overall study: COVID-19 samples, acute and convalescent, were from the United States, Italy and Spain.

The CDR3 covers 20 residues. Germline V gene sequence: CDR1 MNHEY, CDR2 SVGEGT. V was pared by 4 bases and J by 0 bases, with 20 bases of the junction left unmatched. Sequenced by immunoSEQ multiplex PCR; TCRdb stores in-frame clones only, minus some. The repertoire holds roughly 250,000 clones, with about 83% as singletons. The chain joins TRBV6-2 or TRBV6-3 to TRBJ2-7; TRBD2 aligns across 8 bases. The sample consisted of peripheral blood. The TCR was taken from a man between 35 and 55 years old with active or convalescent COVID-19. The CDR3 sequence: CASSSSHLRTSTRSSYEQYF. The CDR3 bases are TGTGCCAGCAGTTCCTCCCACCTCCGGACTAGCACAAGGAGCTCCTACGAGCAGTACTTC.